These 10 T cell receptor beta chains share one sample of origin, sequenced in a study of Ad26.COV2.S vaccination and SARS-CoV-2 variants. Profiling relied on immunoSEQ multiplex PCR, and the TCRdb table lists in-frame clones only, not all of them. The table records some 640,000 clones, roughly 90% of them present only once. Indicated treatment: roughly 19 received Ad26.COV2.S at low or high dose, single or two shots; 5 received placebo; per-sample allocation not given. Material that was analyzed had been drawn on day 63 after the first vaccine or placebo injection. Sequenced material: peripheral blood, taken in a trial of Ad26.COV2.S vaccine versus placebo. These receptors were obtained from a person aged 18-65 years who received the Ad26.COV2.S COVID-19 vaccine or a placebo.

The rearrangement uses TRBV10-1 and TRBJ2-7, with D possibly called TRBD1 or TRBD2 (5 bases each). The CDR3 runs to 11 residues. Between the trimmed V and J ends, which lost 5 bases and 5 bases, there was a span of 7 bases. Germline V CDR1 and CDR2: WNHNN, SYGVQD (reference sequence). The DNA of the CDR3 is TGCGCCAGCAGTCGGGGCCACGAGCAGTACTTC. Residues: CASSRGHEQYF.

The rearrangement links TRBV6-5 to TRBJ1-5, with TRBD1 as a possible D gene (5 bases). The CDR3 runs 16 residues. Germline V gives CDR1 MNHEY, CDR2 SVGAGI. V lost 0 bases and J 2 bases, leaving 11 bases between the germline ends. This chain's CDR3 is CASSYSTVPGNQPQHF. Here the CDR3 DNA reads TGTGCCAGCAGTTACTCGACAGTTCCTGGCAATCAGCCCCAGCATTTT.

This chain joins TRBV19 and TRBJ1-2, with a weak D call TRBD1 (6 bases). This CDR3 has 15 residues. Germline CDR1 is LNHDA and CDR2 is SQIVND (reference sequence). Trimming took 6 bases from V and 8 from J, leaving 22 bases between them. CDR3 loop: CASSIGSGTTLGYTF. The CDR3 nucleotides are TGTGCCAGTAGCATCGGATCGGGGACAACTCTGGGCTACACCTTC.

The chain is built from TRBV15 and TRBJ2-5; D may be TRBD2 (7 bases). Per germline, CDR1 LNHNV and CDR2 YYDKDF (reference sequence). V lost 1 base and J lost 5, with 14 bases in between. The CDR3 extends over 15 amino acids. CDR3 coding DNA: TGTGCCACCAGCAGAGGGGGGGGCGATCACGAGACCCAGTACTTC. This translates into CATSRGGGDHETQYF.

This clone was detected a few times. The CDR3 loop reads CASSPRVTETGELFF. The CDR3 DNA follows: TGTGCCAGCTCACCAAGAGTGACCGAGACCGGGGAGCTGTTTTTT. The V gene is TRBV18, the J gene TRBJ2-2; D is unresolved. This CDR3 region has 15 residues. Germline CDR1 and CDR2: KGHSH and LQKENI. The V gene lost 2 bases and the J gene lost 5 bases, with 12 bases spanning the gap.

J is TRBJ1-2 and V is TRBV10-3; unclear D gene. The CDR3 is 14 amino acids. Trimming removed 4 bases at V and 4 bases at J, with 13 bases between. Germline loops: CDR1 ENHRY, CDR2 SYGVKD. DNA of the CDR3: TGTGCCATCAGTGGGCAACCGGATTTCTATGGCTACACCTTC. Protein product: CAISGQPDFYGYTF.

The V call is TRBV10-1, the J call TRBJ1-1, with D perhaps matching TRBD1 (5 bases). The CDR3 runs 13 residues. Germline lookup yields CDR1 WNHNN and CDR2 SYGVQD (reference sequence). V was cut by 8 bases and J by 0 bases, with 10 bases left in between. CDR3 DNA: TGCGCCAGCGGGGCAGGGTTGAACACTGAAGCTTTCTTT. It translates to CASGAGLNTEAFF.

This chain joins TRBV19 and TRBJ2-5, with 7 positions matching TRBD1. The CDR3 sequence is 14 residues long. The V segment lost 6 bases and the J segment 2 bases; nucleotides outside the gene matches: 6. Germline CDR1 reads LNHDA; CDR2 reads SQIVND (reference sequence). CDR3 residues: CASRQGVDQETQYF. CDR3 nucleotides: TGTGCCAGTAGGCAGGGGGTTGATCAAGAGACCCAGTACTTC.

This clone has only one observation. The V call is TRBV7-9, the J call TRBJ2-7, with D possibly being TRBD2 (6 bases). Looked up from germline, CDR1 is SEHNR and CDR2 is FQNEAQ (reference sequence). V gave up 8 bases and J gave up 6 bases, with 14 bases separating them. The CDR3 has 12 amino acids. The chain's CDR3 is CASLSGWGEQYF. The DNA for the CDR3 is TGTGCCAGCCTTAGCGGTTGGGGCGAGCAGTACTTC.

The chain carries TRBV4-3 and TRBJ2-6, with D perhaps assigned TRBD1 or TRBD2 (6 bases each). V gave up 0 bases and J gave up 0 bases, with 9 bases separating them. Germline lookup yields CDR1 LGHNA and CDR2 YSLEER. This CDR3 is 17 amino acids long. CDR3 residues: CASSQERGASGANVLTF. The CDR3 region has the DNA TGCGCCAGCAGCCAAGAAAGGGGGGCCTCTGGGGCCAACGTCCTGACTTTC.